This T cell receptor (beta chain) derives from a study of OX40 agonist ivuxolimab in advanced cancers. Background on the study: Dose-escalation patients had hepatocellular carcinoma, melanoma, renal cell or head and neck cancer.

Data came from immunoSEQ multiplex PCR; TCRdb stores just in-frame clones and leaves some out. This table holds 80,000 or so clones, 80% to 95% found once. This CDR3 spans 16 amino acids. Trimming removed 0 bases from V and 4 bases from J, with 15 bases in between. CDR1 and CDR2 (germline): LNHNV, YYDKDF (reference sequence). This specimen was CD4+ or CD8+ T cells sorted from blood, taken in a trial of the OX40 agonist ivuxolimab. V is TRBV15 and J is TRBJ2-5; D call uncertain. The source is an adult with an advanced solid tumor such as melanoma, head and neck, liver or kidney cancer. The CDR3 coding sequence is TGTGCCACCAGCAGAGATTCCCGGGTGGCTCGAGAGACCCAGTACTTC. It is translated as CATSRDSRVARETQYF. Full variable domain (rest looked up from reference TRBV15 and TRBJ2-5): DAMVIQNPRYQVTQFGKPVTLSCSQTLNHNVMYWYQQKSSQAPKLLFHYYDKDFNNEADTPDNFQSRRPNTSFCFLDIRSPGLGDTAMYLCATSRDSRVARETQYFGPGTRLLVL.